This TCR beta chain stems from a study of blood T cell repertoires in COVID-19. Original processing notes: Amplified reference gene primers provided the basis for estimating nucleated cell counts. Produced via immunoSEQ multiplex PCR; TCRdb's table is partial and in-frame only. The V and J calls and the clone size are those of that table, but D and trimming were determined from the DNA. Among under 450,000 clones, 70% to 90% were seen once, and the ten largest hold about 1.5%. Cohort 3 donors were reported recovered after two negative PCRs, clearance, or symptom resolution. Notes on this clone: The identical CDR3 is also encoded by other nucleotide sequences in the sample.

Trimming at V came to 0 bases and at J to 0 bases, leaving 1 base not matched to a gene. CDR1 MNHEY and CDR2 SVGAGI come from the germline V gene. CDR3 length equals 15 residues. The clonotype comes from a man aged 25-45 years who had recovered from COVID-19. V usage is TRBV6-5 and J usage is TRBJ2-7, with 8 bases identical to TRBD1. The specimen was PBMCs or T cells enriched from blood (not recorded which). The CDR3 spells CASSYSGTGSYEQYF. The CDR3 nucleotides are TGTGCCAGCAGTTACTCGGGGACAGGCTCCTACGAGCAGTACTTC.